This is a list of T cell receptor beta chains from one sample in a study of shared clonotypes between healthy human individuals. TCRdb's table, derived via immunoSEQ multiplex PCR, lists solely in-frame clones and lacks some. Of about 2.2 million clones listed, 90% to 95% are singletons. The sequenced material came from naive CD8+ T cells from PBMCs. The receptor set was obtained from a man aged 18 to 29 in good health. Some clones in this sample may be carry-over from other donors' samples. The CDR3 runs from the conserved cysteine through the conserved F or W. D genes are given only for firm matches. Clone size is shown for a subset of rows, as once, few, many or a class of expanded clone.

J gene,V gene,clone size,D gene,CDR3 protein,CDR3 DNA
TRBJ2-3,TRBV19,NA,NA,CASSIEGLETDTQYF,TGTGCCAGTAGTATAGAGGGGCTAGAAACAGATACGCAGTATTTT
TRBJ1-2,TRBV6-1,NA,TRBD1,CASRPPGQTNYGYTF,TGTGCCAGCAGGCCCCCGGGACAGACTAACTATGGCTACACCTTC
TRBJ2-3,TRBV4-2,once,NA,CASSHRGAGDTQYF,TGTGCCAGCAGCCACCGGGGGGCCGGGGATACGCAGTATTTT
TRBJ2-7,TRBV27,once,NA,CASSLTGMSSYEQYF,TGTGCCAGCAGTTTAACAGGGATGAGCTCCTACGAGCAGTACTTC
TRBJ2-7,TRBV27,NA,NA,CASSSLLAYEQYF,TGTGCCAGCAGTTCTCTACTAGCTTACGAGCAGTACTTC
TRBJ2-1,TRBV6-1,NA,NA,CASTLRLVYNEQFF,TGTGCCAGCACTCTTAGGCTAGTTTACAATGAGCAGTTCTTC
TRBJ2-6,TRBV29-1,NA,NA,CSVEPSAGANVLTF,TGCAGCGTTGAGCCTTCTGCTGGGGCCAACGTCCTGACTTTC
TRBJ2-1,TRBV9,NA,NA,CASSVADLLGGGREQFF,TGTGCCAGCAGCGTAGCGGACTTGTTAGGTGGGGGGCGCGAGCAGTTCTTC
TRBJ2-1,TRBV7-9,NA,TRBD1,CASSYTGQGDNEQFF,TGTGCCAGCAGCTATACAGGACAGGGGGACAATGAGCAGTTCTTC
TRBJ1-1,TRBV6-5,NA,NA,CASSRDRPMNTEAFF,TGTGCCAGCAGCCGCGACAGACCGATGAACACTGAAGCTTTCTTT
TRBJ2-1,TRBV6-1,once,NA,CASSTGPGSGEQFF,TGTGCCAGCAGTACGGGCCCGGGGAGCGGTGAGCAGTTCTTC
TRBJ1-1,TRBV6-5,once,NA,CASSYDSNTEAFF,TGTGCCAGCAGTTACGATTCGAACACTGAAGCTTTCTTT
TRBJ2-5,TRBV4-3,once,NA,CASSQEQHQETQYF,TGCGCCAGCAGCCAAGAACAACACCAAGAGACCCAGTACTTC
TRBJ1-2,TRBV5-1,NA,NA,CASSLVGIGDGYTF,TGCGCCAGCAGCTTGGTAGGGATTGGGGACGGCTACACCTTC
TRBJ2-1,TRBV14,few,NA,CASREEWENEQFF,TGTGCCAGCAGGGAAGAATGGGAGAATGAGCAGTTCTTC
TRBJ1-5,TRBV4-3,NA,TRBD1,CASSGTAYSNQPQHF,TGCGCCAGCAGCGGGACAGCATATAGCAATCAGCCCCAGCATTTT
TRBJ2-7,TRBV6-5,NA,NA,CASSYSSRTGEQYF,TGTGCCAGCAGTTACTCGAGCCGGACGGGCGAGCAGTACTTC
TRBJ1-2,TRBV5-1,once,NA,CASSAQGSPGYTF,TGCGCCAGCTCTGCGCAGGGCTCTCCTGGCTACACCTTC
TRBJ2-7,TRBV19,NA,TRBD1,CASSIVEGAVYEQYF,TGTGCCAGTAGTATAGTAGAGGGGGCAGTCTACGAGCAGTACTTC
TRBJ1-3,TRBV27,NA,NA,CASSLRLGGPGNTIYF,TGTGCCAGCAGTTTGAGGCTTGGAGGGCCTGGAAACACCATATATTTT
TRBJ2-7,TRBV15,once,NA,CATSRGEGEEGRTPYEQYF,TGTGCCACCAGCAGAGGGGAAGGAGAGGAGGGCAGAACCCCCTACGAGCAGTACTTC